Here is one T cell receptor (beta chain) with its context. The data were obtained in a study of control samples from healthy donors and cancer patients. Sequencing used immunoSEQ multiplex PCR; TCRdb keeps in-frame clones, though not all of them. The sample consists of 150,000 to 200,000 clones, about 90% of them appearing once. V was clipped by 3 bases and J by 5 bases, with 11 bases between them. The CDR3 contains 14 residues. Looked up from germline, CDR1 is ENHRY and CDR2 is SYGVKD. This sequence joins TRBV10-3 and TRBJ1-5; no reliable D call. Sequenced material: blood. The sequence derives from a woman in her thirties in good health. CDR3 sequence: CAISDRPFDQPQHF. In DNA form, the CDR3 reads TGTGCCATCAGTGATCGGCCCTTCGATCAGCCCCAGCATTTT.